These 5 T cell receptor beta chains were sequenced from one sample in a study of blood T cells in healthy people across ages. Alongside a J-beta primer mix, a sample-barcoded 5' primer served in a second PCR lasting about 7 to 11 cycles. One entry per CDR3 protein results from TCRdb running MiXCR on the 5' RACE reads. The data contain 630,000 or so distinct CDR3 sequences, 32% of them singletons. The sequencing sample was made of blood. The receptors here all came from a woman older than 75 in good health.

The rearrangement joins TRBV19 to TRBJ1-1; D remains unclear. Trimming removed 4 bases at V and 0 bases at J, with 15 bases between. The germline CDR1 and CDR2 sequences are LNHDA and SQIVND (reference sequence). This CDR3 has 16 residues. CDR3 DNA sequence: TGTGCCAGTAGTACTAGACGGGAAATCATGAACACTGAAGCTTTCTTT. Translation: CASSTRREIMNTEAFF.

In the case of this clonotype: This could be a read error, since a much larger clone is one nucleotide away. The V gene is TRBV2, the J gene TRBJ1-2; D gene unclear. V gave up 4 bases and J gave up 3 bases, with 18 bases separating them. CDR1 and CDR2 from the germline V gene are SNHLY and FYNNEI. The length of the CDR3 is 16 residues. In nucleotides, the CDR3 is TGTGCCAGCAGTGCCGACCGGACCTTGCTTCACTATGGCTACACCTTC. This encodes CASSADRTLLHYGYTF.

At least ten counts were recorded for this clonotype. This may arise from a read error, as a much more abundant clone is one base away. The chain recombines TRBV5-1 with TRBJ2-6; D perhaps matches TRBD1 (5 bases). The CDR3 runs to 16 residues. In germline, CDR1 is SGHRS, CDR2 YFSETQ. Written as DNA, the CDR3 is TGCGCCAGCAGCTTGAAACCGACTTCTGGGGCCAACGTCCGGACTTTC. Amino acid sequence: CASSLKPTSGANVRTF.

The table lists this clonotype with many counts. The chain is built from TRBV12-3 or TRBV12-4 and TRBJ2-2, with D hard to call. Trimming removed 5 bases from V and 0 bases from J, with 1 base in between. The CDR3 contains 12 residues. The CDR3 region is CASSANTGELFF. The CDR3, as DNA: TGTGCCAGCAGTGCGAACACCGGGGAGCTGTTTTTT.

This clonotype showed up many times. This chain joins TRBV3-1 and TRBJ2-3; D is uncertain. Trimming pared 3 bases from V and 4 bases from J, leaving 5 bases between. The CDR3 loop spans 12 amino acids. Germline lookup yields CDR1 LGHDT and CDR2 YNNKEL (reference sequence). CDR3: CASSHQSDTQYF. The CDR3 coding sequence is TGTGCCAGCAGCCATCAATCAGATACGCAGTATTTT.